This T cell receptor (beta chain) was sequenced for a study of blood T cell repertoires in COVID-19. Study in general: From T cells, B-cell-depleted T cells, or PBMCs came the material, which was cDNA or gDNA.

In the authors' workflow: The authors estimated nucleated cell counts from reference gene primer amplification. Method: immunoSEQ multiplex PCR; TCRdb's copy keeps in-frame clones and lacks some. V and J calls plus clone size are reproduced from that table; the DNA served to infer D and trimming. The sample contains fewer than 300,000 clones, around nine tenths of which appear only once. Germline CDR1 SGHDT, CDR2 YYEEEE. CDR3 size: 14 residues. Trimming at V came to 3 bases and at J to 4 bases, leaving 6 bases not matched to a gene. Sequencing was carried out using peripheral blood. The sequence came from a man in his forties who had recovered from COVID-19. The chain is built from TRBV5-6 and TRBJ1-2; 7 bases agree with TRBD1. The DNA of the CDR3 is TGTGCCAGCAGCTGGAAACAGGGGAGCTATGGCTACACCTTC. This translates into CASSWKQGSYGYTF.